The 23 T cell receptor beta chains below all came from one sample that was sequenced in a study of OX40 agonist ivuxolimab in advanced cancers. The protocol was immunoSEQ multiplex PCR, while the TCRdb copy is restricted to in-frame clones and leaves out a portion. The sample contains approximately 39,000 clones, roughly 81% of which appear only once. The sample in question was CD4+ or CD8+ T cells sorted from blood, obtained in a trial of the OX40 agonist ivuxolimab. These receptors were taken from an adult with an advanced solid tumor such as melanoma, head and neck, liver or kidney cancer.

V gene TRBV15 combines with J gene TRBJ2-7, with 10 bases identical to TRBD1. CDR3 length equals 14 residues. With V trimmed by 5 bases and J by 4 bases, 5 bases remained unmatched. Germline V gene sequence: CDR1 LNHNV, CDR2 YYDKDF (reference sequence). The CDR3 DNA reads TGTGCCACCAGCCGGGACAGGGGTTCATACGAGCAGTACTTC. Its translation: CATSRDRGSYEQYF.

This chain connects TRBV19 to TRBJ2-3; D is undetermined. CDR1 and CDR2 (germline): LNHDA, SQIVND (reference sequence). Trimming shortened V by 4 bases and J by 3 bases, and 14 bases separated the two germline ends. The CDR3 runs to 15 residues. CDR3 DNA sequence: TGTGCCAGTAGTAGGGTAGTCGGGTGGACAGATACGCAGTATTTT. Translating gives CASSRVVGWTDTQYF.

V gene TRBV6-1 combines with J gene TRBJ2-1; either TRBD1 or TRBD2 may fit D (5 bases each). Germline assignment: CDR1 MNHNS and CDR2 SASEGT. The CDR3 runs 13 residues. Trimming pared 3 bases from V and 10 bases from J, leaving 13 bases between. The CDR3 protein is CASSDGDHLEQFF. In DNA form, the CDR3 reads TGTGCCAGCAGTGACGGGGACCACCTAGAGCAGTTCTTC.

This chain uses TRBV30 with TRBJ1-2; D may be TRBD1 (6 bases). Per germline, CDR1 GTSNPN and CDR2 SVGIG (reference sequence). The V and J ends lost 3 bases and 4 bases respectively, with 18 bases between them. The CDR3 is 15 residues long. For the CDR3, the DNA is TGTGCCTGGAGGGCCGGGACAATTAATCTCTATGGCTACACCTTC. Its protein product is CAWRAGTINLYGYTF.

The chain joins TRBV30 to TRBJ1-1; D uncertain. V lost 2 bases and J lost 5, with 12 bases in between. The CDR3 runs to 13 residues. The germline V gene encodes CDR1 GTSNPN and CDR2 SVGIG (reference sequence). DNA for the CDR3: TGTGCCTGGAGTAGTTGGGTTACGACTGAAGCTTTCTTT. The encoded protein is CAWSSWVTTEAFF.

The V and J genes are TRBV18 and TRBJ1-1; weak D call: TRBD1 (5 bases). V was shortened by 3 bases and J by 1 base, with 15 bases between the two germline ends. There are 16 residues in the CDR3. Germline V CDR1 and CDR2: KGHSH, LQKENI. The CDR3 DNA sequence: TGTGCCAGCTCACCCGCCAAGGGGAATCAGAACACTGAAGCTTTCTTT. This codes for CASSPAKGNQNTEAFF.

The V and J genes are TRBV15 and TRBJ1-1; TRBD1 matches 7 bases. Trimming took 1 base from V and 0 from J; bases not matched to a gene: 5. The CDR3 extends over 16 amino acids. Germline V gives CDR1 LNHNV, CDR2 YYDKDF (reference sequence). The CDR3 nucleotides read TGTGCCACCAGCAGAGGAGGGGGCAGGATGAACACTGAAGCTTTCTTT. Its translation: CATSRGGGRMNTEAFF.

The chain is built from TRBV18 and TRBJ2-1; D gene ambiguous. Germline V lookup: CDR1 KGHSH, CDR2 LQKENI. The CDR3 is made up of 12 amino acids. The ends were cut back, 3 bases at V and 9 bases at J, with 9 bases in the middle. CDR3 DNA: TGTGCCAGCTCACCTTACGCGAGTGAGCAGTTCTTC. Amino acid sequence: CASSPYASEQFF.

This chain links TRBV30 with TRBJ1-4; TRBD1 matches at 9 bases. Germline CDR1 reads GTSNPN; CDR2 reads SVGIG (reference sequence). The CDR3 has 15 amino acids. J gave up 9 bases and V 0 bases, and 8 bases lay outside the gene matches. The CDR3 DNA reads as TGTGCCTGGAGTGTACAGGGACAGGGCAGGAAAAAACTGTTTTTT. Encoded protein: CAWSVQGQGRKKLFF. Full variable domain (rest looked up from reference TRBV30 and TRBJ1-4): SQTIHQWPATLVQPVGSPLSLECTVEGTSNPNLYWYRQAAGRGLQLLFYSVGIGQISSEVPQNLSASRPQDRQFILSSKKLLLSDSGFYLCAWSVQGQGRKKLFFGSGTQLSVL.

The chain couples TRBV10-2 to TRBJ2-2; D perhaps matches TRBD1 (5 bases). V shed 2 bases and J shed 7 bases, with 11 bases lying between them. The V gene's germline CDR1 is WSHSY and CDR2 SAAADI. The CDR3 runs to 14 residues. The CDR3 sequence is CASSEIGQGGELFF. Here the CDR3 DNA reads TGCGCCAGCAGTGAGATAGGGCAGGGCGGGGAGCTGTTTTTT.

This chain links TRBV7-6 with TRBJ2-7; D perhaps matches TRBD2 (7 bases). CDR1 is SGHVS, CDR2 FNYEAQ, per germline. The CDR3 spans 14 residues. V was trimmed by 0 bases and J by 6 bases, leaving 12 bases between them. CDR3 nucleotides: TGTGCCAGCAGCTTAGCAGGGGGGGGCGTCGAGCAGTACTTC. Translated: CASSLAGGGVEQYF.

The chain carries TRBV10-1 and TRBJ2-3; 9 bases line up with TRBD1. The CDR3 covers 15 residues. CDR1 and CDR2 (germline): WNHNN, SYGVQD (reference sequence). Unmatched junction bases numbered 3, after V lost 3 bases and J lost 2 bases. For the CDR3, the DNA is TGCGCCAGCAGTGACGGGACAGGGCCCACAGATACGCAGTATTTT. As protein: CASSDGTGPTDTQYF.

This chain uses TRBV7-3 with TRBJ2-7, with D possibly being TRBD1 or TRBD2 (5 bases each). The CDR3 consists of 12 residues. Germline lookup yields CDR1 SGHTA and CDR2 FQGTGA. V lost 2 bases and J 6 bases, leaving 8 bases between the germline ends. The CDR3 bases are TGTGCCAGCAGCTTAGATGGGGGCGAGCAGTACTTC. Protein product: CASSLDGGEQYF.

This chain uses TRBV9 with TRBJ2-3; 7 bases are shared with TRBD1. The J segment lost 0 bases and the V segment lost 3 bases, leaving 7 bases of the junction unmatched. Germline V gene lookup returns CDR1 SGDLS and CDR2 YYNGEE. The CDR3 is 16 amino acids. Here the CDR3 reads CASSAMGQLSTDTQYF. CDR3 bases: TGTGCCAGCAGCGCCATGGGACAGCTAAGCACAGATACGCAGTATTTT.

V is TRBV7-2 and J is TRBJ1-2; D gene unclear. The ends were cut back, 2 bases at V and 3 bases at J, with 16 bases in the middle. There are 16 residues in the CDR3. The germline V gene has CDR1 SGHTA and CDR2 FQGNSA. CDR3 region: CASSLILRVVDYGYTF. CDR3 bases: TGTGCCAGCAGCTTAATTCTAAGGGTGGTGGACTATGGCTACACCTTC.

The V gene is TRBV30, the J gene TRBJ1-1; D is perhaps TRBD1 (6 bases). The germline CDR1 and CDR2 sequences are GTSNPN and SVGIG (reference sequence). This CDR3 has 12 amino acids. Trimming shortened V by 1 base and J by 8 bases, and 11 bases separated the two germline ends. The CDR3 sequence is CAWSEWGREAFF. CDR3 DNA sequence: TGTGCCTGGAGTGAGTGGGGGCGGGAAGCTTTCTTT.

This chain joins TRBV10-3 and TRBJ2-7, with D hard to call. This CDR3 contains 14 residues. V gave up 2 bases and J gave up 0 bases, with 8 bases separating them. CDR1 is ENHRY, CDR2 SYGVKD, per germline. CDR3 protein: CAISEGRSSYEQYF. Written as DNA, the CDR3 is TGTGCCATCAGTGAGGGGCGGAGCTCCTACGAGCAGTACTTC.

CDR3 residues: CASRPWAPDNSPLHF. CDR3 coding DNA: TGTGCCAGCAGGCCCTGGGCACCCGATAATTCACCCCTCCACTTT. This chain links TRBV27 with TRBJ1-6; D gene ambiguous. Trimming took 6 bases from V and 5 from J, leaving 14 bases between them. The CDR3 extends over 15 amino acids. Germline assignment: CDR1 MNHEY and CDR2 SMNVEV (reference sequence).

V usage is TRBV9 and J usage is TRBJ1-6; a possible D gene is TRBD1 (5 bases). CDR1 is SGDLS, CDR2 YYNGEE, per germline. Trimming shortened V by 0 bases and J by 4 bases, and 8 bases separated the two germline ends. The CDR3 has 15 residues. The CDR3 DNA reads TGTGCCAGCAGCGTAGATGAGGGGTATAATTCACCCCTCCACTTT. It codes for CASSVDEGYNSPLHF.

This sequence joins TRBV27 and TRBJ2-1; possible D gene TRBD1, 5 bases. V was shortened by 2 bases and J by 5 bases, with 10 bases between the two germline ends. Looked up from germline, CDR1 is MNHEY and CDR2 is SMNVEV (reference sequence). The CDR3 runs to 14 residues. DNA for the CDR3: TGTGCCAGCAGTTTAAGGCGACAGAACAATGAGCAGTTCTTC. It encodes CASSLRRQNNEQFF.

The J gene is TRBJ1-2, the V gene TRBV28, with D possibly being TRBD1 (6 bases). The germline gives CDR1 MDHEN, CDR2 SYDVKM. This CDR3 has 12 residues. V dropped 2 bases and J dropped 8 bases, with 9 bases sitting between them. The CDR3 DNA reads TGTGCCAGCAGTTTAGGGGGCGAAGGCTACACCTTC. Translation: CASSLGGEGYTF.

The chain couples TRBV4-3 to TRBJ2-2; the match to TRBD1 covers 9 bases. The CDR3 is 15 residues long. The V and J ends lost 4 bases and 3 bases, in that order; junction bases with no gene match: 3. Germline CDR1 reads LGHNA; CDR2 reads YSLEER. The DNA of the CDR3 is TGCGCCAGCAGCCCCGACAGGGGGTACACCGGGGAGCTGTTTTTT. Its protein is CASSPDRGYTGELFF.

V usage is TRBV19 and J usage is TRBJ2-3, with TRBD2 matching 11 bases. The CDR3 runs 16 residues. V was clipped by 0 bases and J by 5 bases; unmatched bases: 4. The germline CDR1 and CDR2 sequences are LNHDA and SQIVND (reference sequence). The DNA for the CDR3 is TGTGCCAGTAGTATAGAGCTAGCGGGAGGTATAGATACGCAGTATTTT. It encodes CASSIELAGGIDTQYF.